The 17 T cell receptor beta chains listed next were all sequenced from one sample in a study of T cell responses to AZD1222 COVID-19 vaccine. Repertoires were generated with immunoSEQ multiplex PCR, while TCRdb's copy carries only in-frame clones and drops some. The data contain approximately 65,000 clones, more than 70% of them seen just once; the ten biggest clones take up about 12%. This specimen consisted of peripheral blood, obtained on day 0 of AZD1222 vaccination. The origin of the receptors is an adult in good health.

The chain recombines TRBV6-4 with TRBJ2-1, with D tentatively TRBD1 or TRBD2 (5 bases each). The CDR3 has 13 residues. CDR1 MRHNA and CDR2 SNTAGT come from the germline V gene. V was clipped by 1 base and J by 9 bases, with 10 bases between them. In DNA form, the CDR3 reads TGTGCCAGCAGTGACTTAATTGGGGGTGAGCAGTTCTTC. Translated: CASSDLIGGEQFF.

The chain links TRBV5-1 to TRBJ1-6; no firm D call. Per germline, CDR1 SGHRS and CDR2 YFSETQ. The CDR3 sequence is 17 residues long. Trimming pared 4 bases from V and 6 bases from J, leaving 20 bases between. CDR3 region: CASSPEPAGNSNSPLHF. The CDR3 DNA reads as TGCGCCAGCAGCCCGGAACCCGCAGGAAACTCTAATTCACCCCTCCACTTT.

The chain links TRBV5-1 to TRBJ2-3; TRBD2 aligns across 10 bases. CDR3 length: 18 residues. CDR1 and CDR2 (germline): SGHRS, YFSETQ. Losses at the gene ends were 0 bases for V and 3 bases for J; bases not matched to a gene: 10. The CDR3 DNA reads TGCGCCAGCAGCTTGGGGAGCGGGGGGGCTGTTTGGACAGATACGCAGTATTTT. It specifies CASSLGSGGAVWTDTQYF.

This chain uses TRBV14 with TRBJ2-7, with D perhaps matching TRBD2 (5 bases). V was trimmed by 1 base and J by 6 bases, leaving 10 bases between them. Per the germline V gene, CDR1 is SGHDN and CDR2 is FVKESK. The CDR3 consists of 13 residues. The CDR3 protein is CASSQGALAEQYF. The CDR3, as DNA: TGTGCCAGCAGCCAAGGAGCCCTAGCCGAGCAGTACTTC.

This chain joins TRBV14 and TRBJ2-2, with unresolved D. CDR3 length equals 15 residues. The V end was cut by 1 base, the J end by 2 bases, with 8 bases between. Germline CDR1 SGHDN, CDR2 FVKESK. The CDR3, as DNA: TGTGCCAGCAGCCAAGGGAGAATTAACACCGGGGAGCTGTTTTTT. Its protein is CASSQGRINTGELFF.

The V call is TRBV7-3, the J call TRBJ2-3; D is unclear. Germline loops: CDR1 SGHTA, CDR2 FQGTGA. The length of the CDR3 is 12 residues. V lost 3 bases and J lost 5, with 6 bases in between. The CDR3 loop reads CASSLSGDTQYF. For the CDR3, the DNA is TGTGCCAGCAGCTTGAGTGGAGATACGCAGTATTTT. The whole variable domain, filled in from reference TRBV7-3 and TRBJ2-3, reads GAGVSQTPSNKVTEKGKYVELRCDPISGHTALYWYRQSLGQGPEFLIYFQGTGAADDSGLPNDRFFAVRPEGSVSTLKIQRTERGDSAVYLCASSLSGDTQYFGPGTRLTVL.

The J gene is TRBJ2-5, the V gene TRBV6-5; either TRBD1 or TRBD2 may supply D (7 bases each). In germline, CDR1 is MNHEY, CDR2 SVGAGI. This CDR3 has 16 residues. The V end was cut by 0 bases, the J end by 4 bases, with 15 bases between. DNA for the CDR3: TGTGCCAGCAGTTACTCGGGGAGGGGGCGCCCAGAGACCCAGTACTTC. Its translation: CASSYSGRGRPETQYF.

This clone was counted between two and nine times. The chain has TRBV28 and TRBJ1-4; the D gene is possibly TRBD1 (6 bases). Trimming shortened V by 2 bases and J by 5 bases, and 12 bases separated the two germline ends. The germline V gene has CDR1 MDHEN and CDR2 SYDVKM. The CDR3 length is 15 residues. CDR3 coding DNA: TGTGCCAGCAGTTTAATTGGGCAGGGGAATGAAAAACTGTTTTTT. Its translation is CASSLIGQGNEKLFF.

The rearrangement links TRBV12-3 or TRBV12-4 to TRBJ1-5; D gene ambiguous. CDR3 size: 13 residues. V lost 5 bases to trimming and J lost 7 bases, with 12 bases between them. Written as DNA, the CDR3 is TGTGCCAGCAGTACAGCGGCACTCCAGCCCCAGCATTTT. The encoded protein is CASSTAALQPQHF.

The chain recombines TRBV4-1 with TRBJ2-3, with TRBD2 matching over 8 bases. This CDR3 has 16 residues. Unmatched junction bases numbered 5, after V lost 3 bases and J lost 0 bases. CDR1 and CDR2 from the germline V gene are MGHRA and YSYEKL. As DNA, the CDR3 is TGCGCCAGCAGCCACCCAAGCGGGGGTAGCACAGATACGCAGTATTTT. Translation gives CASSHPSGGSTDTQYF.

V and J are TRBV5-4 and TRBJ1-4; the match to TRBD1 covers 8 bases. This CDR3 region has 13 residues. V was clipped by 5 bases and J by 9 bases; unmatched bases: 6. In germline, CDR1 is SGHNT, CDR2 YYREEE (reference sequence). The DNA for the CDR3 is TGTGCCAGCAGACCAGGGACAGGCAAAAAACTGTTTTTT. This encodes CASRPGTGKKLFF.

This clone rates as medium-sized (0.01 to 0.1%). This chain connects TRBV27 to TRBJ1-2; TRBD1 matches at 10 bases. The length of the CDR3 is 19 residues. The trim removed 5 bases at V and 4 bases at J, leaving 19 bases unmatched. CDR1 and CDR2 from the germline V gene are MNHEY and SMNVEV (reference sequence). The CDR3 region is CASSPLSGTGVLSIYGYTF. In DNA, the CDR3 is TGTGCCAGCAGTCCCCTCTCCGGGACAGGGGTCCTTAGTATCTATGGCTACACCTTC.

The chain is built from TRBV6-5 and TRBJ1-1, with 7 positions matching TRBD1. V lost 4 bases to trimming and J lost 1 base; unmatched junction nucleotides: 6. This CDR3 has 15 amino acids. Germline loops: CDR1 MNHEY, CDR2 SVGAGI. CDR3 nucleotide sequence: TGTGCCAGCAGTTTCGACAGGGCCGGGAACACTGAAGCTTTCTTT. Its translation is CASSFDRAGNTEAFF.

This chain connects TRBV19 to TRBJ2-3; D uncertain. Germline CDR1 is LNHDA and CDR2 is SQIVND (reference sequence). The CDR3 runs 14 residues. With 1 base removed from V and 2 bases from J, the gap between germline ends came to 7 bases. CDR3 DNA: TGTGCCAGTAGTATAGGGGGAAACACAGATACGCAGTATTTT. Translated: CASSIGGNTDTQYF.

This clone has only a few counts. The DNA for the CDR3 is TGTGCCAGCAGTACCCCCCGAGACGAGCAGTACTTC. Its translation: CASSTPRDEQYF. The V gene is TRBV6-5, the J gene TRBJ2-7; no clear D. Germline-derived CDR1 and CDR2 are MNHEY and SVGAGI. There are 12 residues in the CDR3. The V gene lost 5 bases and the J gene lost 5 bases, with 10 bases spanning the gap.

This clone was seen only once. The chain is built from TRBV28 and TRBJ1-1, with 9 bases lining up with TRBD1. Trimming cost V 5 bases and J 10 bases; bases outside gene matches: 11. Germline V lookup: CDR1 MDHEN, CDR2 SYDVKM. The CDR3 is made up of 14 amino acids. The CDR3 nucleotides read TGTGCCAGCAGTGGCGGGACAGGGACTCTTGGAGCTTTCTTT. Protein: CASSGGTGTLGAFF.

This chain links TRBV30 with TRBJ1-5, with unresolved D. The CDR3 sequence is 16 residues long. V lost 3 bases and J 2 bases, leaving 17 bases between the germline ends. In germline, CDR1 is GTSNPN, CDR2 SVGIG (reference sequence). The CDR3 loop reads CAWSGSLLEGNQPQHF. The CDR3 nucleotides are TGTGCCTGGAGCGGATCTCTGCTGGAGGGCAATCAGCCCCAGCATTTT.